The clone carrying this T cell receptor (beta chain) appeared once. Germline trimming cut 4 bases from V and 7 bases from J; bases unmatched to any gene: 10. The CDR3 loop spans 15 amino acids. Germline V CDR1 and CDR2: MGHRA, YSYEKL. The data originate from a study of blood T cell repertoires in COVID-19. Source study methods: Estimated nucleated cell counts came from reference gene primer amplification. Assay used: immunoSEQ multiplex PCR; TCRdb lists only in-frame clones, some missing. D and trimming were read from the DNA, whereas the V and J calls and clone size are those reported in that table. Among tens of thousands of clones, 80% to 90% were seen once, and the ten largest hold more than 5%.

The sequencing input was peripheral blood. The rearrangement uses TRBV4-1 and TRBJ1-5; 7 positions match TRBD1. The clonotype was recovered from a man in his fifties or sixties with active COVID-19. CDR3 DNA sequence: TGCGCCAGCAGCCTCGAGGGGGCAGGGGGACAGCCCCAGCATTTT. The encoded protein is CASSLEGAGGQPQHF.